This T cell receptor (beta chain) is from a study of cytomegalovirus exposure and HLA in healthy donors. Whole-study results and caveats: Common viral pathogens (according to a later analysis) appeared linked to several of the most significant clusters. Listed as cytomegalovirus-associated were 164 TCR beta chains. Specificity for CMV antigens was confirmed in vitro for a few of the CMV-associated chains.

In regard to this clone: Antigen specificity is unknown.

The length of the CDR3 is 16 residues. CDR1 and CDR2 (germline): SGHRS, YFSETQ. Unmatched junction bases numbered 10, after V lost 3 bases and J lost 1 base. PCR amplification relied on 60 Vbeta primers (plus 13 Jbeta primers). Clones were read by immunoSEQ multiplex PCR, and TCRdb kept only the in-frame ones, dropping some. The sample records under 200,000 clones, less than 85% being singletons. Material: PBMCs. The clonotype originates from a man in his forties in good health and CMV-seronegative. This sequence joins TRBV5-1 and TRBJ2-7, with TRBD2 identical over 7 bases. CDR3 coding DNA: TGCGCCAGCAGCTCCTCTCGCGGGGGTAGGTCCTACGAGCAGTACTTC. Translated, it gives CASSSSRGGRSYEQYF.